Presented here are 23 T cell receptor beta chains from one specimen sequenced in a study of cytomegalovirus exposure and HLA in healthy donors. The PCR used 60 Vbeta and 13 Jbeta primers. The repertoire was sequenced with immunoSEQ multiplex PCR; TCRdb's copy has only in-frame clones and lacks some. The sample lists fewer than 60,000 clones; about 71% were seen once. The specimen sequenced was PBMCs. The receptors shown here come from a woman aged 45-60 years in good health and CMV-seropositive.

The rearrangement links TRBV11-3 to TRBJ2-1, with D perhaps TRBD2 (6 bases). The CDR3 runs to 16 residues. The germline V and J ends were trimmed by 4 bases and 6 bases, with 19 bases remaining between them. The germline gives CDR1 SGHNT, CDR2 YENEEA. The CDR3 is CASSSEGRTISNEQFF. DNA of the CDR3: TGTGCCAGCAGCTCCGAGGGGAGGACTATTAGCAATGAGCAGTTCTTC.

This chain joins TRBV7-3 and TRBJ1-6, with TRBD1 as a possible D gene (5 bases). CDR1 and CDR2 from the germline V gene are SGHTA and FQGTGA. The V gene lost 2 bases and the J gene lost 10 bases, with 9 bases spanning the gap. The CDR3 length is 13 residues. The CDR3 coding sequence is TGTGCCAGCAGCTTAGGGGAGGGGTCACCCCTCCACTTT. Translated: CASSLGEGSPLHF.

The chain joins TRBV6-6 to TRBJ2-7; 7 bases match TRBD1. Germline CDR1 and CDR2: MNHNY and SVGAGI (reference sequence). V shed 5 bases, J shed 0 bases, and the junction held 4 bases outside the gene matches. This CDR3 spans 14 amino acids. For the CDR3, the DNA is TGTGCCAGCAGTCGACAGGGTCCCTCCTACGAGCAGTACTTC. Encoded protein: CASSRQGPSYEQYF.

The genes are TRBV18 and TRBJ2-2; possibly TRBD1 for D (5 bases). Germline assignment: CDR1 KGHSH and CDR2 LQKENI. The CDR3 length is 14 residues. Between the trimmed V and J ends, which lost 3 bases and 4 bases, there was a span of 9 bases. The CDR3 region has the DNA TGTGCCAGCTCACCGGACATGGGCACCGGGGAGCTGTTTTTT. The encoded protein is CASSPDMGTGELFF.

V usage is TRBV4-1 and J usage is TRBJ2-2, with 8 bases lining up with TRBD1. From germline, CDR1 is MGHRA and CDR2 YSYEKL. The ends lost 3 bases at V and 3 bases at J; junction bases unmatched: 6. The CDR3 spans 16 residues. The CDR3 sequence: CASSHPGGRDTGELFF. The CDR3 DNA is TGCGCCAGCAGCCATCCAGGGGGCCGGGACACCGGGGAGCTGTTTTTT.

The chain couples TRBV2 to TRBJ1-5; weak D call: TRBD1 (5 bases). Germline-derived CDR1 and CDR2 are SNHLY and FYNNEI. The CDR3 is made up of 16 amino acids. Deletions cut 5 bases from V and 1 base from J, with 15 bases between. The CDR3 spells CASSSSGGRSNQPQHF. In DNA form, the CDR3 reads TGTGCCAGCAGTTCCTCCGGGGGTAGGAGCAATCAGCCCCAGCATTTT.

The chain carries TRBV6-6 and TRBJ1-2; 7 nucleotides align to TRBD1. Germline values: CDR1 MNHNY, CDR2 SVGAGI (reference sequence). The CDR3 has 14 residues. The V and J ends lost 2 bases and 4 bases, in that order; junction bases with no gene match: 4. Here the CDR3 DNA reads TGTGCCAGCAGTTACGCAGGGGACAGCTATGGCTACACCTTC. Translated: CASSYAGDSYGYTF.

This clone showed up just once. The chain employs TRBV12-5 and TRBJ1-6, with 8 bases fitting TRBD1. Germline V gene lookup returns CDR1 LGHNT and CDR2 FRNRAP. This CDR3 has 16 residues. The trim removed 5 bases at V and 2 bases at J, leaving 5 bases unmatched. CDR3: CASGPGDRTYNSPLHF. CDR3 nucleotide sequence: TGTGCTAGTGGTCCTGGGGACAGGACCTATAATTCACCCCTCCACTTT.

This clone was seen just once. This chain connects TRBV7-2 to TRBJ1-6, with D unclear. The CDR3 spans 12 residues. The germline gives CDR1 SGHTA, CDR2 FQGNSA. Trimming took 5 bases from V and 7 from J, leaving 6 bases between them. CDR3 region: CASSHTNSPLHF. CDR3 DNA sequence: TGTGCCAGCAGCCATACAAATTCACCCCTCCACTTT. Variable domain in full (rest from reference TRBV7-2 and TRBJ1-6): GAGVSQSPSNKVTEKGKDVELRCDPISGHTALYWYRQSLGQGLEFLIYFQGNSAPDKSGLPSDRFSAERTGGSVSTLTIQRTQQEDSAVYLCASSHTNSPLHFGNGTRLTVT.

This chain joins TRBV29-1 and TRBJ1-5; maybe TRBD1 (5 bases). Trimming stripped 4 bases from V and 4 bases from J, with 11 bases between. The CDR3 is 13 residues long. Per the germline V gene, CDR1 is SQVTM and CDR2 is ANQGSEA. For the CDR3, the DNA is TGCAGCGTTGGAGAACAGGTAAATCAGCCCCAGCATTTT. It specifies CSVGEQVNQPQHF.

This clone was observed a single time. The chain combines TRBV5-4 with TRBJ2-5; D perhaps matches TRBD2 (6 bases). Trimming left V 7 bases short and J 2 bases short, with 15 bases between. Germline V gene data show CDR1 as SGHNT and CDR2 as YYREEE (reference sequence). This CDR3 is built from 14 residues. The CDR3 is CASLRRGVQETQYF. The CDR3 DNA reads TGTGCCAGCTTACGGCGCGGGGTTCAAGAGACCCAGTACTTC.

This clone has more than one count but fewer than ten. CDR3 residues: CASRYSYTDTQYF. The CDR3, as DNA: TGTGCCAGCAGGTACAGCTACACAGATACGCAGTATTTT. This sequence joins TRBV2 and TRBJ2-3; no reliable D call. V was cut by 6 bases and J by 2 bases, with 9 bases left in between. The CDR3 contains 13 residues. CDR1 is SNHLY and CDR2 is FYNNEI in the germline V gene.

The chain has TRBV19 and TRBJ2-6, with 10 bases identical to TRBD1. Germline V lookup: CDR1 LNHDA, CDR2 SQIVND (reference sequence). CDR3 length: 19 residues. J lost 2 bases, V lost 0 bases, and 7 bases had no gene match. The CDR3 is CASSIDYRDRGTGANVLTF. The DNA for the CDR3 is TGTGCCAGTAGTATAGACTATAGGGACAGGGGCACTGGGGCCAACGTCCTGACTTTC.

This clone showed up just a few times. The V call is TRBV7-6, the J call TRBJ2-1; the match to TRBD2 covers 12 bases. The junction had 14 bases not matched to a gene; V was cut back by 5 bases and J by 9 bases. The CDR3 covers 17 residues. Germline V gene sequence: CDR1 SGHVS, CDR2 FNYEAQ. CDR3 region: CASSPILASGGAGEQFF. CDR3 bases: TGTGCCAGCAGCCCGATCTTAGCTAGCGGGGGGGCCGGTGAGCAGTTCTTC. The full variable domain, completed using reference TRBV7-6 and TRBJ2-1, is GAGVSQSPRYKVTKRGQDVALRCDPISGHVSLYWYRQALGQGPEFLTYFNYEAQQDKSGLPNDRFSAERPEGSISTLTIQRTEQRDSAMYRCASSPILASGGAGEQFFGPGTRLTVL.

This chain's CDR3 is CASSLLAERGADTQYF. The CDR3 region has the DNA TGTGCCAGCAGCTTACTAGCGGAAAGGGGGGCAGATACGCAGTATTTT. This chain uses TRBV7-2 with TRBJ2-3; D possibly corresponds to TRBD2 (7 bases). This CDR3 region has 16 residues. Germline V gives CDR1 SGHTA, CDR2 FQGNSA. V was pared by 2 bases and J by 4 bases, with 16 bases between.

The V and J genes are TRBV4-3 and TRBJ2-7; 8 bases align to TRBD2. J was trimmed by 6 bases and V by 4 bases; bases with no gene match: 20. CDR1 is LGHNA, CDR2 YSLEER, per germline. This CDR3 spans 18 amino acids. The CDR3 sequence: CASSRAQSRAGAWGEQYF. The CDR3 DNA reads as TGCGCCAGCAGCCGAGCTCAAAGTCGAGCGGGAGCCTGGGGCGAGCAGTACTTC.

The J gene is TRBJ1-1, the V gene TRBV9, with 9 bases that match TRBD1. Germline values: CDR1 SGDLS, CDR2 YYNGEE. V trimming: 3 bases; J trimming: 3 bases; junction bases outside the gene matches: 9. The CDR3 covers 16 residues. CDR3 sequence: CASSGWDRVADTEAFF. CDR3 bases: TGTGCCAGCAGCGGCTGGGACAGGGTGGCGGACACTGAAGCTTTCTTT.

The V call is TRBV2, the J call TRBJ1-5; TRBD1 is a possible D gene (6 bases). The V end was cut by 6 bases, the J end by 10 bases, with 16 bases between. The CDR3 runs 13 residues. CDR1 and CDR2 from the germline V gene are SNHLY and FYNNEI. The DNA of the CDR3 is TGTGCCAGCAGAACTTCACAGGGAGAACCCCAGCATTTT. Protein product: CASRTSQGEPQHF.

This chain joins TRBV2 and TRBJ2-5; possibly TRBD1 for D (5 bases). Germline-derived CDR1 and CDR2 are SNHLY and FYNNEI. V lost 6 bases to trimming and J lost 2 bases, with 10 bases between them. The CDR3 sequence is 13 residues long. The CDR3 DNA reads TGTGCCAGCAGCAACTCAGGGCAAGAGACCCAGTACTTC. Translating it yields CASSNSGQETQYF. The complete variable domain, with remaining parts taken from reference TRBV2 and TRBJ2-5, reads EPEVTQTPSHQVTQMGQEVILRCVPISNHLYFYWYRQILGQKVEFLVSFYNNEISEKSEIFDDQFSVERPDGSNFTLKIRSTKLEDSAMYFCASSNSGQETQYFGPGTRLLVL.

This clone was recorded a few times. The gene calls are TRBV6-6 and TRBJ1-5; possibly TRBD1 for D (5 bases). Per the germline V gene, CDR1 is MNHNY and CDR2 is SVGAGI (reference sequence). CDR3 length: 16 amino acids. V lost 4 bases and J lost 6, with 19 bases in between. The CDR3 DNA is TGTGCCAGCAGTTCCGACCCCAGGGTATACGGTCAGCCCCAGCATTTT. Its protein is CASSSDPRVYGQPQHF.

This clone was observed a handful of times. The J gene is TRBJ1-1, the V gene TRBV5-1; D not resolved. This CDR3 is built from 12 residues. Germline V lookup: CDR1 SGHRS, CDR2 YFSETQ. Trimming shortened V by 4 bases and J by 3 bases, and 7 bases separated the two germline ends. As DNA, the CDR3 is TGCGCCAGCAGCCCTCCGGACACTGAAGCTTTCTTT. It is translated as CASSPPDTEAFF.

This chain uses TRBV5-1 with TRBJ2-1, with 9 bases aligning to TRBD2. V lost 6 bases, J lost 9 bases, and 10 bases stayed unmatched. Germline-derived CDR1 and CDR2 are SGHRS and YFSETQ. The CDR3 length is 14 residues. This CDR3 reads CASTGLALKGEQFF. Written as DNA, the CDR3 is TGCGCCAGCACGGGACTAGCCCTTAAGGGTGAGCAGTTCTTC.

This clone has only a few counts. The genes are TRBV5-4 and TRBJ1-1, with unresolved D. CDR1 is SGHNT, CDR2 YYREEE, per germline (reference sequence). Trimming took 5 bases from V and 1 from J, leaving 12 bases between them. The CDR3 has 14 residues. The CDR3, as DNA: TGTGCCAGCAGGTTCGAACCGGGGAACACTGAAGCTTTCTTT. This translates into CASRFEPGNTEAFF.